This is a list of T cell receptor beta chains from one sample in a study of CD8 T cells in ankylosing spondylitis. TCRdb reanalysed the 5' RACE reads using MiXCR and keeps one entry per CDR3 protein. The table has 700,000 to 850,000 distinct CDR3 sequences, 10% to 15% seen once. Specimen: blood, either unsorted or a sorted T cell fraction (not recorded which). These receptors originate from a male donor with ankylosing spondylitis. Both conserved end residues are part of each CDR3. D genes are given only for firm matches. For some rows the clone size is stated as once, few or many, or as a class when expanded; others skip it.

j_call,d_call,v_call,clone_size,cdr3_aa,cdr3_nt
TRBJ1-1,.,TRBV11-2,many,CASSSESTEAFF,TGTGCCAGCAGCTCCGAGTCCACTGAAGCTTTCTTT
TRBJ2-5,TRBD1,TRBV29-1,.,CSEVQGEETQYF,TGCAGCGAGGTACAGGGGGAGGAGACCCAGTACTTC
TRBJ2-1,.,TRBV6-1,.,CASSETVYEQFF,TGTGCCAGCAGTGAGACCGTATATGAGCAGTTCTTC
TRBJ1-1,TRBD1,TRBV20-1,.,CSARGFDREFTEAFF,TGCAGTGCTAGAGGATTCGACAGGGAGTTCACTGAAGCTTTCTTT
TRBJ1-1,.,TRBV7-2,.,CASSARTVNTEAFF,TGTGCCAGCAGCGCACGGACAGTGAACACTGAAGCTTTCTTT
TRBJ1-5,.,TRBV6-5,.,CASSYSWDQPQHF,TGTGCCAGCAGTTACTCTTGGGATCAGCCCCAGCATTTT
TRBJ2-2,.,TRBV9,few,CASSPLGLAAGELFF,TGTGCCAGCAGTCCTTTGGGGCTAGCCGCCGGGGAGCTGTTTTTT
TRBJ2-6,.,TRBV5-1,.,CATSGTASSGANVLTF,TGCGCCACTTCCGGGACGGCAAGCTCTGGGGCCAACGTCCTGACTTTC
TRBJ2-1,.,TRBV7-9,many,CASSFGGQGYEQFF,TGTGCCAGCAGCTTTGGGGGCCAGGGCTATGAGCAGTTCTTC
TRBJ2-1,TRBD2,TRBV5-1,few,CASSRTSPYEQFF,TGCGCCAGCAGCCGGACTAGCCCCTATGAGCAGTTCTTC
TRBJ2-7,TRBD2,TRBV7-2,few,CASSLVGTTLSYEQYF,TGTGCCAGCAGCTTAGTTGGGACTACACTTTCCTACGAGCAGTACTTC
TRBJ2-5,TRBD1,TRBV24-1,few,CATSDSTGAGETQYF,TGTGCCACCAGTGATTCGACAGGGGCTGGTGAGACCCAGTACTTC
TRBJ2-5,.,TRBV28,.,CASIGGLYQETQYF,TGTGCCAGTATCGGAGGGCTCTACCAAGAGACCCAGTACTTC
TRBJ1-2,.,TRBV28,few,CASRTAINYGYTF,TGTGCCAGCAGAACAGCAATTAACTATGGCTACACCTTC
TRBJ2-1,TRBD1,TRBV28,.,CASSLLETGNYNEQFF,TGTGCCAGCAGTTTATTGGAGACAGGGAACTACAATGAGCAGTTCTTC